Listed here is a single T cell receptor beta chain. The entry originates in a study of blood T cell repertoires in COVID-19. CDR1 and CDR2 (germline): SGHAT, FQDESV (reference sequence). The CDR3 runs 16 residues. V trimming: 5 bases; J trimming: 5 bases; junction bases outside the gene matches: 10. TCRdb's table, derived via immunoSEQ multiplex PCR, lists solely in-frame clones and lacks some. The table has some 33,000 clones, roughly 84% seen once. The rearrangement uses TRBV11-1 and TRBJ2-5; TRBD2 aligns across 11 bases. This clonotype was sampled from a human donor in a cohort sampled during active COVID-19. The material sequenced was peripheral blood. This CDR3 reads CASSVHTGTSGETQYF. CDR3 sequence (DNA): TGTGCCAGCAGCGTACATACCGGGACTAGCGGTGAGACCCAGTACTTC.